This T cell receptor beta chain was identified in a study of control samples from healthy donors and cancer patients. V lost 5 bases, J lost 4 bases, and 16 bases lay in between. The CDR3 runs 15 residues. Germline CDR1 SEHNR, CDR2 FQNEAQ (reference sequence). Here immunoSEQ multiplex PCR was the method, and the copy in TCRdb shows in-frame clones only, minus some. This table holds fewer than 150,000 clones, approximately 92% found once. The TCR originated in a man younger than 35 in good health. The specimen was blood. The chain couples TRBV7-9 to TRBJ2-3; TRBD1 might be the D (6 bases). The CDR3 protein is CASSPGALAPDTQYF. CDR3 nucleotide sequence: TGTGCCAGCAGCCCAGGGGCCCTAGCCCCAGATACGCAGTATTTT.